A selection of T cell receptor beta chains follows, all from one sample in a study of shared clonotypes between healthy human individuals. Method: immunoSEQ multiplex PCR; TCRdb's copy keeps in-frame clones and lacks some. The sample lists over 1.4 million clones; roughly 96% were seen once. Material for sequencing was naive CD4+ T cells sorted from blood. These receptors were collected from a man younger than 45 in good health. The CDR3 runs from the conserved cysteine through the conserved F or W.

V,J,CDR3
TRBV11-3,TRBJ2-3,CASSLGLDTQYF
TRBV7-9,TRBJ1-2,CASAEANYGYTF
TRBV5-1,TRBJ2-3,CASSTLHSRLGTDTQYF
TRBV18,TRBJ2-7,CASSNQRETQYEQYF
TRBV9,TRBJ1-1,CASSVDLNTEAFF
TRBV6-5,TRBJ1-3,CASSFAGGLSGNTIYF
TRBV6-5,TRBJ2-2,CASSSPSGTNTGELFF
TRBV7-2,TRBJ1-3,CASSEQGFGNTIYF
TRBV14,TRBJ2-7,CASSIPGTRSYEQYF
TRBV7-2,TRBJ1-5,CASSFVDAIKPQHF
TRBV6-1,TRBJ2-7,CAITPGEQYF
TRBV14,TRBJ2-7,CASSLRLAGGHEQYF
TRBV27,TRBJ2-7,CASSFKGTLTYEQYF
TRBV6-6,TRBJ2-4,CASREGGGNIQYF
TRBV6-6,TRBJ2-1,CASSYSGQGAGEQFF